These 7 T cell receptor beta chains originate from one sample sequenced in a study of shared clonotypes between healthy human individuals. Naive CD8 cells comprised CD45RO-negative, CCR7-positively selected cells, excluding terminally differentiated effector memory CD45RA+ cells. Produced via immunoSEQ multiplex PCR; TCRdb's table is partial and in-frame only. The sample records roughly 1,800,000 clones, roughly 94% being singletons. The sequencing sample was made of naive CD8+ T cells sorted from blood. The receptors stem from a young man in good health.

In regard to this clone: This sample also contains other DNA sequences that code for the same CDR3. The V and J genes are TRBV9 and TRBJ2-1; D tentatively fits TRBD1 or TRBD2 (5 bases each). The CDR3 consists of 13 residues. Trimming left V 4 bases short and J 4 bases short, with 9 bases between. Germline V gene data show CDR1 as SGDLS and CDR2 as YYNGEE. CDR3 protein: CASSPGPYNEQFF. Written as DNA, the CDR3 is TGTGCCAGCAGCCCGGGGCCATACAATGAGCAGTTCTTC.

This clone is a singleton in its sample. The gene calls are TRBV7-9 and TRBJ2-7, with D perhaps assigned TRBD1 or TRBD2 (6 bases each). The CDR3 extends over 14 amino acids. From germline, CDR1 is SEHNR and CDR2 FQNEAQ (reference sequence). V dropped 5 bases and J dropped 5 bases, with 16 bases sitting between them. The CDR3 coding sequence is TGTGCCAGCAGCACCGGAGGGGGTAACCACGAGCAGTACTTC. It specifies CASSTGGGNHEQYF.

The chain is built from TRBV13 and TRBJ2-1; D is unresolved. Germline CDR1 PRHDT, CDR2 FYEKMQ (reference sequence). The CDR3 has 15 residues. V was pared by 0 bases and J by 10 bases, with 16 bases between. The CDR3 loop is CASSLGPAALSEQFF. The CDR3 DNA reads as TGTGCCAGCAGCTTAGGCCCCGCAGCCCTCTCGGAGCAGTTCTTC.

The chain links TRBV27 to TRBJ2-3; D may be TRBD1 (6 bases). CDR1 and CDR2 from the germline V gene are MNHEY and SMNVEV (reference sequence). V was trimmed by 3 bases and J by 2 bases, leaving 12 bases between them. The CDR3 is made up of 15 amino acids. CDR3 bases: TGTGCCAGCAGTTTTTTCCAGGGGTACACAGATACGCAGTATTTT. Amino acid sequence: CASSFFQGYTDTQYF.

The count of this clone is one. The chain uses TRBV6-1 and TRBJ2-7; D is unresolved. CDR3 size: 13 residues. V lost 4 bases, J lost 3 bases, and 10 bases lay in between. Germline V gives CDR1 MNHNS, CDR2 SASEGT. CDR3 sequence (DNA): TGTGCCAGCAGTGGGGTTAGGAGCTACGAGCAGTACTTC. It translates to CASSGVRSYEQYF.

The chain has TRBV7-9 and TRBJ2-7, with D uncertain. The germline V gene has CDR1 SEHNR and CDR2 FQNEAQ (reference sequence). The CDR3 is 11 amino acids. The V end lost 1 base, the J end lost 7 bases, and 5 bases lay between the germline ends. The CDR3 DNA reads TGTGCCAGCAGCTTAGTGGAGGAGCAGTACTTC. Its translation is CASSLVEEQYF. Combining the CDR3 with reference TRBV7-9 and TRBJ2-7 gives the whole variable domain DTGVSQNPRHKITKRGQNVTFRCDPISEHNRLYWYRQTLGQGPEFLTYFQNEAQLEKSRLLSDRFSAERPKGSFSTLEIQRTEQGDSAMYLCASSLVEEQYFGPGTRLTVT.

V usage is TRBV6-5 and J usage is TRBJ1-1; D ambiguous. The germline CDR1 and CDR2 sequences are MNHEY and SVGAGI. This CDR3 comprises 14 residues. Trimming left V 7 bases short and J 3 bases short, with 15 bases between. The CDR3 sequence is CASTSTSMDTEAFF. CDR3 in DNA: TGTGCCAGCACTTCTACATCCATGGACACTGAAGCTTTCTTT.